The 14 T cell receptor beta chains listed next were all sequenced from one sample in a study of T-cell reconstitution after alpha-beta-depleted transplantation in children. A TCRbeta library incorporating unique molecular identifiers was prepared. TCRdb re-derived calls from the PCR reads in MiXCR, one entry per CDR3 protein. The table includes hundreds of thousands of distinct CDR3 sequences, around 14% detected once. This specimen was PBMCs, taken before TCRalphabeta/CD19-depleted stem cell transplant. The receptors originated from a girl aged 2-10 years with congenital amegakaryocytic thrombocytopenia, due to receive a stem cell transplant.

Turning to this clonotype: A read error may be the cause here, since a much bigger clone is one base away. The J gene is TRBJ2-5, the V gene TRBV6-1; D call uncertain. V was trimmed by 6 bases and J by 4 bases, leaving 18 bases between them. The CDR3 has 15 amino acids. CDR1 MNHNS and CDR2 SASEGT come from the germline V gene. The CDR3 coding sequence is TGTGCCAGCAGCCCCACGATGCGATTTCGAGAGACCCAGTACTTC. This encodes CASSPTMRFRETQYF.

This clonotype has ten or more counts. The chain uses TRBV6-2 or TRBV6-3 and TRBJ2-5; no definite D call. V lost 2 bases and J lost 0, with 10 bases in between. This CDR3 spans 15 amino acids. Germline loops: CDR1 MNHEY, CDR2 SVGEGT. The CDR3 DNA follows: TGTGCCAGCAGTTACGATACTTTGTACCAAGAGACCCAGTACTTC. Translating it yields CASSYDTLYQETQYF.

This chain connects TRBV7-6 to TRBJ2-1; possible D gene TRBD2, 6 bases. The germline V and J ends were trimmed by 0 bases and 6 bases, with 9 bases remaining between them. CDR3 size: 14 residues. In germline, CDR1 is SGHVS, CDR2 FNYEAQ. CDR3 sequence (DNA): TGTGCCAGCAGCTTAGCCGGGAGTTTCAATGAGCAGTTCTTC. Its translation is CASSLAGSFNEQFF.

This clonotype was observed a few times. The rearrangement uses TRBV12-3 or TRBV12-4 and TRBJ2-3; D remains unclear. The V end lost 4 bases, the J end lost 3 bases, and 11 bases lay between the germline ends. This CDR3 has 14 residues. DNA of the CDR3: TGTGCCAGCAGTTCATCAACTTGGACAGATACGCAGTATTTT. Translation: CASSSSTWTDTQYF.

This clonotype has a count of ten or more. The chain uses TRBV20-1 and TRBJ2-3, with 10 bases identical to TRBD2. Germline CDR1 DFQATT, CDR2 SNEGSKA (reference sequence). The CDR3 length is 14 residues. The J segment lost 1 base and the V segment lost 3 bases, leaving 1 base of the junction unmatched. In DNA, the CDR3 is TGCAGTGCTAGCGGACTAGCGGGCACAGATACGCAGTATTTT. The encoded protein is CSASGLAGTDTQYF.

This clonotype was counted ten times or more. The genes are TRBV6-1 and TRBJ2-3; tentatively, D is TRBD1 or TRBD2 (5 bases each). Germline values: CDR1 MNHNS, CDR2 SASEGT. The CDR3 covers 15 residues. The ends were cut back, 8 bases at V and 3 bases at J, with 18 bases in the middle. CDR3 DNA: TGTGCCAGCCTCCTCTGGGGGACGGCGACAGATACGCAGTATTTT. Amino acids: CASLLWGTATDTQYF.

The chain recombines TRBV20-1 with TRBJ2-5; a weak D match, TRBD2 (7 bases). Looked up from germline, CDR1 is DFQATT and CDR2 is SNEGSKA (reference sequence). V gave up 7 bases and J gave up 5 bases, with 14 bases separating them. This CDR3 is built from 12 residues. CDR3 DNA: TGCAGTGTCATCAGGGGAGGGGAGACCCAGTACTTC. Its translation: CSVIRGGETQYF.

This clonotype was seen at least ten times. V is TRBV9 and J is TRBJ2-1; 9 bases are shared with TRBD2. Per the germline V gene, CDR1 is SGDLS and CDR2 is YYNGEE. The CDR3 length is 15 residues. V trimming: 0 bases; J trimming: 5 bases; junction bases outside the gene matches: 3. Here the CDR3 reads CASSVGLAVNNEQFF. In DNA form, the CDR3 reads TGTGCCAGCAGCGTAGGACTAGCGGTCAACAATGAGCAGTTCTTC.

A remark on this clonotype: As the CDR3 is not closed by the conserved phenylalanine or tryptophan, this likely results from a read error. CDR3 DNA: TGTGCCAGCAGCTTAGCAGCCGGCTACGAGCAGTACTAC. Its protein product is CASSLAAGYEQYY. V and J are TRBV7-9 and TRBJ2-7; the D is unclear. The germline V gene has CDR1 SEHNR and CDR2 FQNEAQ (reference sequence). The CDR3 runs 13 residues. Trimming left V 0 bases short and J 3 bases short, with 6 bases between.

V and J are TRBV3-1 and TRBJ2-6; D is unclear. CDR3 size: 15 residues. The ends were cut back, 8 bases at V and 1 base at J, with 12 bases in the middle. Per germline, CDR1 LGHDT and CDR2 YNNKEL (reference sequence). The chain's CDR3 is CASCPIASGANVLTF. The CDR3 DNA reads as TGTGCCAGCTGCCCCATAGCTTCTGGGGCCAACGTCCTGACTTTC.

Points on this clonotype: Being one base from a much bigger clone, this may be a read error. CDR3 amino acids: CASSLRPEQETQHF. The DNA of the CDR3 is TGCGCCAGCAGCTTGAGGCCAGAGCAAGAGACCCAGCACTTC. The rearrangement joins TRBV5-1 to TRBJ2-5; D call uncertain. Germline lookup yields CDR1 SGHRS and CDR2 YFSETQ. CDR3 length: 14 residues.

This chain connects TRBV21-1 to TRBJ1-1. TRBV21-1 is tagged as a pseudogene. This CDR3 comprises 19 residues. The CDR3 spells CASSPSGQWNVFAGTEAFF. DNA for the CDR3: TGTGCCAGCAGCCCTTCCGGCCAGTGGAACGTTTTCGCGGGCACTGAAGCTTTCTTT.

The sample holds many counts of this clonotype. V is TRBV11-2 and J is TRBJ2-7; D not resolved. CDR1 is SGHAT, CDR2 FQNNGV, per germline. V was pared by 4 bases and J by 1 base, with 14 bases between. This CDR3 region has 15 residues. The CDR3 is CASSSWKGRSYEQYF. The DNA for the CDR3 is TGTGCCAGCAGCTCCTGGAAAGGGCGGTCCTACGAGCAGTACTTC.

This clonotype was seen once. A much larger clonotype is one base distant, so this may be a read error. This sequence joins TRBV5-1 and TRBJ1-6; D gene unclear. Germline loops: CDR1 SGHRS, CDR2 YFSETQ. This CDR3 is 13 amino acids long. DNA of the CDR3: TGCGCCAGCACCTTGGGGTATAATTCACCCCTCCACTTT. Translating it yields CASTLGYNSPLHF.